This T cell receptor beta chain is from a study of T-cell memory formation after mild COVID-19. Across the study: The TCR clusters were mostly specific to one donor.

CDR1 is SEHNR, CDR2 FQNEAQ, per germline (reference sequence). The CDR3 runs to 13 residues. Trimming stripped 11 bases from V and 1 base from J, with 11 bases between. General study findings and limits: Several responding clones turned up in pre-infection memory, indicating that cross-reactive memory may have taken part.

Worth noting for this clonotype: Its antigen is not identified.

TCRdb re-called the 5' RACE reads through MiXCR, storing one row per CDR3 protein. This sample has 70,000 to 100,000 distinct CDR3 sequences, with about an eighth found just once. V and J are TRBV7-9 and TRBJ2-2; D remains unclear. The sequence was collected from an adult woman who had mild COVID-19 (a few samples of this study predate the infection). Cell type and time point are not known. Sequencing input: PBMCs or a T cell subset sorted from them (not recorded which). CDR3 in amino acids: CASGPLNTGELFF. CDR3 DNA sequence: TGTGCCTCTGGACCCTTGAACACCGGGGAGCTGTTTTTT.